These 8 T cell receptor beta chains share one sample of origin, sequenced in a study of T cell changes during pregnancy in multiple sclerosis. Some clones are missing from TCRdb's copy, which holds only in-frame ones; the method was immunoSEQ multiplex PCR. The sample lists 55,000 to 80,000 clones; almost 90% were seen once. The input for sequencing was peripheral blood, taken after pregnancy. All receptors derive from a female donor in good health, enrolled as a control in a pregnancy study.

This rearrangement joins TRBV30 to TRBJ2-1, with a weak D call TRBD1 (5 bases). Germline V gene lookup returns CDR1 GTSNPN and CDR2 SVGIG (reference sequence). The length of the CDR3 is 13 residues. V was cut by 0 bases and J by 5 bases, with 8 bases left in between. CDR3 region: CAWSVQANNEQFF. As DNA, the CDR3 is TGTGCCTGGAGTGTACAGGCAAACAATGAGCAGTTCTTC. Combining the CDR3 with reference TRBV30 and TRBJ2-1 gives the whole variable domain SQTIHQWPATLVQPVGSPLSLECTVEGTSNPNLYWYRQAAGRGLQLLFYSVGIGQISSEVPQNLSASRPQDRQFILSSKKLLLSDSGFYLCAWSVQANNEQFFGPGTRLTVL.

The rearrangement links TRBV18 to TRBJ2-3, with a tentative D call TRBD1 (5 bases). The germline V and J ends were trimmed by 5 bases and 3 bases, with 12 bases remaining between them. The CDR3 loop spans 14 amino acids. Germline V gene lookup returns CDR1 KGHSH and CDR2 LQKENI. The CDR3 region has the DNA TGTGCCAGCTCAGCAACCCCAGGGACAGATACGCAGTATTTT. It translates to CASSATPGTDTQYF. Based on the CDR3 plus reference TRBV18 and TRBJ2-3, the full variable domain is NAGVMQNPRHLVRRRGQEARLRCSPMKGHSHVYWYRQLPEEGLKFMVYLQKENIIDESGMPKERFSAEFPKEGPSILRIQQVVRGDSAAYFCASSATPGTDTQYFGPGTRLTVL.

J is TRBJ1-3 and V is TRBV5-6; D gene unclear. V shed 1 base and J shed 0 bases, with 8 bases lying between them. The CDR3 totals 15 residues. Per the germline V gene, CDR1 is SGHDT and CDR2 is YYEEEE. The chain's CDR3 is CASSLRGSSGNTIYF. The CDR3 DNA sequence: TGTGCCAGCAGCTTGAGAGGCTCCTCTGGAAACACCATATATTTT.

V gene TRBV7-9 combines with J gene TRBJ1-5; 8 bases are shared with TRBD1. Trimming cost V 6 bases and J 6 bases; bases outside gene matches: 10. Germline assignment: CDR1 SEHNR and CDR2 FQNEAQ (reference sequence). The CDR3 is 15 residues long. The CDR3 protein is CASSPDREVGQPQHF. Here the CDR3 DNA reads TGTGCCAGCAGTCCGGACAGGGAGGTGGGTCAGCCCCAGCATTTT.

The chain uses TRBV9 and TRBJ2-2; D may be TRBD2 (5 bases). Germline CDR1 reads SGDLS; CDR2 reads YYNGEE. V lost 8 bases and J 7 bases, leaving 12 bases between the germline ends. This CDR3 has 12 residues. CDR3 bases: TGTGCCAGTCAAAAGCGGAACGGGGAGCTGTTTTTT. This encodes CASQKRNGELFF.

The J gene is TRBJ1-1, the V gene TRBV6-5; maybe TRBD1 (5 bases). CDR3 length: 14 amino acids. V lost 10 bases and J lost 4, with 19 bases in between. The V gene's germline CDR1 is MNHEY and CDR2 SVGAGI. The CDR3 sequence is CATLGDLGGTEAFF. The CDR3 nucleotides are TGTGCCACCCTGGGGGACTTAGGTGGCACTGAAGCTTTCTTT.

This chain joins TRBV4-1 and TRBJ1-5, with TRBD1 as a possible D gene (6 bases). V lost 4 bases, J lost 0 bases, and 10 bases lay in between. From germline, CDR1 is MGHRA and CDR2 YSYEKL. This CDR3 comprises 15 residues. As DNA, the CDR3 is TGCGCCAGCAGCCTAGGGACATATAGCAATCAGCCCCAGCATTTT. Protein product: CASSLGTYSNQPQHF.

This chain links TRBV2 with TRBJ2-1; 10 bases are shared with TRBD1. Per the germline V gene, CDR1 is SNHLY and CDR2 is FYNNEI. The CDR3 has 15 residues. The V segment lost 6 bases and the J segment 1 base; nucleotides outside the gene matches: 3. CDR3 sequence (DNA): TGTGCCAGCAGAGAGGACAGGGGGTCCTACAATGAGCAGTTCTTC. It translates to CASREDRGSYNEQFF.